Shown below are 27 T cell receptor beta chains from a single sample sequenced in a study of T-cell reconstitution after alpha-beta-depleted transplantation in children. Preparing the TCRbeta library involved the use of unique molecular identifiers. TCRdb recomputed calls from the PCR reads with MiXCR, one row per CDR3 protein. The repertoire has about 540,000 distinct CDR3 sequences, around 18% of them found once; the top ten carry 3.3%. Sequences were derived from PBMCs from the stem cell graft donor, sampled from the stem cell graft. The receptors were gathered from a human donor who donated a stem cell graft to a child with acute lymphoblastic leukemia.

The V gene is TRBV7-3, the J gene TRBJ2-1; either TRBD1 or TRBD2 may supply D (5 bases each). Trimming left V 3 bases short and J 6 bases short, with 21 bases between. Germline CDR1 is SGHTA and CDR2 is FQGTGA. The CDR3 has 17 residues. The CDR3 is CASSLGLMGSRGNEQFF. The CDR3 nucleotides are TGTGCCAGCAGCTTGGGGCTCATGGGGAGTCGGGGCAATGAGCAGTTCTTC.

This clonotype has at least ten counts. V gene TRBV7-2 combines with J gene TRBJ2-7; the D is unclear. The V gene lost 5 bases and the J gene lost 0 bases, with 8 bases spanning the gap. The germline V gene has CDR1 SGHTA and CDR2 FQGNSA. This CDR3 is 13 amino acids long. CDR3 coding DNA: TGTGCCAGCAGCCGACTTCTCTCCTACGAGCAGTACTTC. This encodes CASSRLLSYEQYF.

This clonotype was detected many times. The CDR3 loop is CASSLSSGTDTQYF. The CDR3, as DNA: TGCGCCAGCAGCTTGTCTAGCGGGACCGATACGCAGTATTTT. V usage is TRBV5-1 and J usage is TRBJ2-3, with 9 positions matching TRBD2. Losses at the gene ends were 1 base for V and 6 bases for J; bases not matched to a gene: 3. The CDR3 loop spans 14 amino acids. Germline loops: CDR1 SGHRS, CDR2 YFSETQ.

This clonotype was found a few times. The chain is built from TRBV29-1 and TRBJ2-1; 7 bases are a match to TRBD1. This CDR3 has 15 residues. Germline V CDR1 and CDR2: SQVTM, ANQGSEA. J gave up 15 bases and V 1 base, and 18 bases lay outside the gene matches. Here the CDR3 DNA reads TGCAGCGTTGAAGTCAGGGACAGCCAATATTCTCGTCTGTTCTTC. Its translation is CSVEVRDSQYSRLFF.

This clonotype was detected many times. CDR3 sequence: CASSVRGQGGTQYF. CDR3 DNA sequence: TGTGCCAGCAGCGTAAGGGGCCAGGGGGGGACCCAGTACTTC. V and J are TRBV9 and TRBJ2-5; D might be TRBD1 (7 bases). The CDR3 is made up of 14 amino acids. Trimming took 1 base from V and 7 from J, leaving 14 bases between them. Germline V gives CDR1 SGDLS, CDR2 YYNGEE.

The CDR3, as DNA: TGTGCCAGCAGCTTCCCCGGGACAGGGCGCGGCGAGCAGTACTTC. It yields the protein CASSFPGTGRGEQYF. The genes are TRBV11-1 and TRBJ2-7; 9 nucleotides match TRBD1. The germline CDR1 and CDR2 sequences are SGHAT and FQDESV (reference sequence). With V trimmed by 3 bases and J by 6 bases, 9 bases remained unmatched. The CDR3 is made up of 15 amino acids.

J is TRBJ2-7 and V is TRBV27; 8 bases align to TRBD2. Trimming removed 3 bases from V and 5 bases from J; junction bases left unmatched: 6. CDR1 is MNHEY, CDR2 SMNVEV, per germline (reference sequence). The CDR3 is 14 amino acids. DNA of the CDR3: TGTGCCAGCAGTTTTCGCGGGGGGCATAACGAGCAGTACTTC. Encoded protein: CASSFRGGHNEQYF.

This clonotype was seen repeatedly, ten times or more. V usage is TRBV5-1 and J usage is TRBJ2-7; D gene uncertain. V was cut by 0 bases and J by 2 bases, with 6 bases left in between. The germline gives CDR1 SGHRS, CDR2 YFSETQ. The length of the CDR3 is 13 residues. The CDR3 nucleotides read TGCGCCAGCAGCTTGGGGGCAGCCTACGAGCAGTACTTC. It encodes CASSLGAAYEQYF.

This clonotype was detected a few times. The chain employs TRBV7-9 and TRBJ1-2; 7 nucleotides agree with TRBD1. This CDR3 spans 14 amino acids. Germline V CDR1 and CDR2: SEHNR, FQNEAQ (reference sequence). After removal of 10 bases from V and 6 bases from J, the junction contained 14 bases not matched to a gene. CDR3 nucleotide sequence: TGTGCCACCTCACCCAAGACAGGGATCGATGGCTACACCTTC. It encodes CATSPKTGIDGYTF.

The chain uses TRBV27 and TRBJ1-3, with 8 bases lining up with TRBD1. Germline V gene data show CDR1 as MNHEY and CDR2 as SMNVEV (reference sequence). The CDR3 covers 12 residues. Trimming took 5 bases from V and 8 from J; bases not matched to a gene: 2. The CDR3 DNA reads TGTGCCAGCAGTGACAGGGGTCACACCATATATTTT. The encoded protein is CASSDRGHTIYF.

The chain employs TRBV24-1 and TRBJ2-1, with D hard to call. This CDR3 comprises 12 residues. Trimming removed 3 bases at V and 10 bases at J, with 9 bases between. Germline CDR1 reads KGHDR; CDR2 reads SFDVKD. The CDR3 DNA is TGTGCCACCAGTGATCCCTTTCTGGAGCAGTTCTTC. It encodes CATSDPFLEQFF.

The chain is built from TRBV4-1 and TRBJ2-3; 9 nucleotides agree with TRBD2. The CDR3 spans 18 residues. The V gene's germline CDR1 is MGHRA and CDR2 YSYEKL. V dropped 2 bases and J dropped 3; count of bases not matched to a gene: 12. For the CDR3, the DNA is TGCGCCAGCAGCCAAAGGTGGAGGCGGGAGGGGGGGACAGATACGCAGTATTTT. Translating it yields CASSQRWRREGGTDTQYF.

The rearrangement joins TRBV20-1 to TRBJ2-3; 8 bases are shared with TRBD2. The ends lost 7 bases at V and 0 bases at J; junction bases unmatched: 18. The CDR3 totals 18 residues. Germline V CDR1 and CDR2: DFQATT, SNEGSKA (reference sequence). As DNA, the CDR3 is TGCAGTGTAAGGGGCCTAGCGGGCTCCCGGTGGAGCACAGATACGCAGTATTTT. Its protein product is CSVRGLAGSRWSTDTQYF.

The chain joins TRBV4-1 to TRBJ1-1; D is possibly TRBD1 (5 bases). The CDR3 loop spans 13 amino acids. The germline gives CDR1 MGHRA, CDR2 YSYEKL. Trimming took off 1 base at V and 10 bases at J, with 13 bases between the two ends. CDR3: CASSQGDPGGAFF. In DNA form, the CDR3 reads TGCGCCAGCAGCCAAGGCGACCCCGGGGGAGCTTTCTTT.

This clonotype turned up a few times. The J gene is TRBJ1-2, the V gene TRBV6-1; 7 nucleotides align to TRBD1. This CDR3 is 16 amino acids long. The V and J ends lost 5 bases and 2 bases, in that order; junction bases with no gene match: 11. Germline V gene sequence: CDR1 MNHNS, CDR2 SASEGT. The CDR3 region has the DNA TGTGCCAGCAGTCCCAGACCTACAGGGGTAAACTATGGCTACACCTTC. This gives the protein CASSPRPTGVNYGYTF.

The chain employs TRBV14 and TRBJ2-7, with TRBD1 matching 8 bases. Germline CDR1 is SGHDN and CDR2 is FVKESK. The CDR3 loop spans 18 amino acids. The junction had 18 bases not matched to a gene; V was cut back by 5 bases and J by 3 bases. This CDR3 reads CASSFQGARPGILYEQYF. CDR3 DNA: TGTGCCAGCAGCTTCCAGGGGGCGCGTCCGGGGATCCTCTACGAGCAGTACTTC.

This clonotype came up a few times. The chain couples TRBV4-1 to TRBJ2-7; D is perhaps TRBD2 (6 bases). Germline V lookup: CDR1 MGHRA, CDR2 YSYEKL. Trimming took 6 bases from V and 4 from J, leaving 13 bases between them. This CDR3 has 13 amino acids. CDR3 region: CASSSSGPYEQYF. For the CDR3, the DNA is TGCGCCAGCAGTTCCAGCGGGCCGTACGAGCAGTACTTC.

This clonotype was detected ten times or more. The rearrangement joins TRBV20-1 to TRBJ2-7; 8 nucleotides match TRBD1. V gave up 2 bases and J gave up 4 bases; unmatched junction bases: 16. Germline CDR1 is DFQATT and CDR2 is SNEGSKA (reference sequence). The length of the CDR3 is 17 residues. CDR3 loop: CSARTGLGQGDLYEQYF. The DNA for the CDR3 is TGCAGTGCTAGAACGGGTCTTGGACAGGGTGATCTTTACGAGCAGTACTTC.

The rearrangement joins TRBV29-1 to TRBJ2-5; D call uncertain. Germline V lookup: CDR1 SQVTM, CDR2 ANQGSEA. There are 11 residues in the CDR3. Trimming cost V 2 bases and J 9 bases, with 10 bases left between them. The CDR3 reads CSVESKGAQYF. In nucleotides, the CDR3 is TGCAGCGTTGAATCGAAAGGAGCCCAGTACTTC.

The table lists this clonotype with a few counts. The gene calls are TRBV29-1 and TRBJ1-2; TRBD1 aligns across 9 bases. The V and J ends lost 6 bases and 8 bases, in that order; junction bases with no gene match: 7. The CDR3 loop spans 12 amino acids. Looked up from germline, CDR1 is SQVTM and CDR2 is ANQGSEA. The CDR3: CSVVPGQGGYTF. The CDR3 nucleotides read TGCAGCGTCGTACCGGGACAGGGCGGCTACACCTTC.

The chain is built from TRBV9 and TRBJ2-3, with D possibly TRBD2 on 5 matching bases. Germline CDR1 reads SGDLS; CDR2 reads YYNGEE. V was shortened by 3 bases and J by 2 bases, with 10 bases between the two germline ends. The CDR3 consists of 14 residues. CDR3 region: CASSEGAATDTQYF. For the CDR3, the DNA is TGTGCCAGCAGCGAGGGAGCGGCCACAGATACGCAGTATTTT.

This clonotype was detected a few times. The genes are TRBV7-2 and TRBJ1-2, with D possibly TRBD1 on 6 matching bases. Trimming took off 5 bases at V and 8 bases at J, with 15 bases between the two ends. The CDR3 is made up of 13 amino acids. The germline V gene has CDR1 SGHTA and CDR2 FQGNSA. CDR3 DNA sequence: TGTGCCAGCAGCAGAGCACAGGGTCGCGGCTACACCTTC. It yields the protein CASSRAQGRGYTF.

The chain's CDR3 is CASSFGGSTSYNEQFF. The CDR3 nucleotides read TGCGCCAGCAGCTTCGGCGGGAGTACGTCCTACAATGAGCAGTTCTTC. This chain connects TRBV5-1 to TRBJ2-1; 7 nucleotides align to TRBD2. The CDR3 length is 16 residues. Looked up from germline, CDR1 is SGHRS and CDR2 is YFSETQ. V lost 2 bases and J lost 1; bases outside the gene matches: 6.

The chain couples TRBV24-1 to TRBJ2-1; D gene ambiguous. Germline V gene data show CDR1 as KGHDR and CDR2 as SFDVKD. CDR3 length: 12 amino acids. Trimming took off 1 base at V and 5 bases at J, with 2 bases between the two ends. The CDR3 sequence is CATSDFNNEQFF. In DNA, the CDR3 is TGTGCCACCAGTGATTTTAACAATGAGCAGTTCTTC.

The rearrangement links TRBV10-3 to TRBJ2-7, with a tentative D call TRBD1 (5 bases). Trimming pared 0 bases from V and 3 bases from J, leaving 9 bases between. This CDR3 comprises 14 residues. The germline gives CDR1 ENHRY, CDR2 SYGVKD. CDR3 in amino acids: CAISESKGDYEQYF. The CDR3 DNA reads as TGTGCCATCAGTGAGTCAAAAGGGGACTACGAGCAGTACTTC.

The chain combines TRBV29-1 with TRBJ2-1; D unclear. CDR3 size: 13 residues. Germline lookup yields CDR1 SQVTM and CDR2 ANQGSEA. V shed 5 bases and J shed 3 bases, with 11 bases lying between them. CDR3 loop: CSVQVVNYNEQFF. The CDR3 bases are TGCAGCGTTCAGGTGGTAAACTACAATGAGCAGTTCTTC.

V gene TRBV12-3 or TRBV12-4 combines with J gene TRBJ2-7; 9 positions agree with TRBD2. The CDR3 runs 16 residues. Unmatched junction bases numbered 9, after V lost 4 bases and J lost 2 bases. The CDR3 region has the DNA TGTGCCAGCAGTTCCCCGACTAGCGGACGTACCTACGAGCAGTACTTC. Encoded protein: CASSSPTSGRTYEQYF.